These 32 T cell receptor beta chains were sequenced from one sample in a study of regulatory T cells in long-lasting Graves disease (dated by TCRdb to about 2021). Library preparation used multiplex PCR. TCRdb names Illumina HiSeq 4000 as the instrument used. CDR3 regions were amplified by Arm-PCR with iRepertoire HTBI primers to construct TCR beta libraries. Using fastp trimming at Q25 and MiXCR clonotype assembly, TCRdb reanalyzed the public sequencing data and kept in-frame beta chains. Entries are consolidated by CDR3 protein sequence, retaining the most common genes and DNA. The sample table shows about 440,000 distinct CDR3 sequences, and about 15% are seen once. The ten top clones hold approximately 15% of the sample. The time point label, as the study defines it: newly diagnosed GD, antithyroid drugs for less than 3 months. For both TCR sequencing and RNA sequencing, RNA was extracted from PBMCs in TRIzol.

The sample also formed part of further work on T cells in Graves' hyperthyroidism and ophthalmopathy.

The sequencing here drew on peripheral blood mononuclear cells (PBMCs), taken at new diagnosis, from a patient treated with antithyroid drugs. These receptor sequences come from a woman younger than 45 with Graves disease. Donor details come from another sample of the same person, matched by shared clones.

The chain employs TRBV7-3 and TRBJ1-1; TRBD1 is a possible D gene (5 bases). The length of the CDR3 is 16 residues. CDR1 SGHTA and CDR2 FQGTGA come from the germline V gene. The germline V and J ends were trimmed by 5 bases and 0 bases, with 16 bases remaining between them. CDR3 bases: TGTGCCAGCAGCCCGAAAGGGACGGACATGAACACTGAAGCTTTCTTT. Translated: CASSPKGTDMNTEAFF. Together with reference TRBV7-3 and TRBJ1-1, the CDR3 gives the full variable domain: GAGVSQTPSNKVTEKGKYVELRCDPISGHTALYWYRQSLGQGPEFLIYFQGTGAADDSGLPNDRFFAVRPEGSVSTLKIQRTERGDSAVYLCASSPKGTDMNTEAFFGQGTRLTVV.

This clonotype has at least ten counts. The chain has TRBV6-2 or TRBV6-3 and TRBJ2-3; D not resolved. The CDR3 length is 14 residues. V gave up 4 bases and J gave up 4 bases, with 12 bases separating them. CDR1 and CDR2 from the germline V gene are MNHEY and SVGEGT. CDR3 residues: CASSLAAAADTQYF. DNA of the CDR3: TGTGCCAGCAGTTTAGCCGCCGCCGCAGATACGCAGTATTTT.

CDR3 sequence (DNA): TGTGCCACCAGCAGAGGGGAAGGGATTAGCTCTGGAAACACCATATATTTT. It encodes CATSRGEGISSGNTIYF. The genes are TRBV15 and TRBJ1-3; D is unresolved. The CDR3 runs 17 residues. The V gene's germline CDR1 is LNHNV and CDR2 YYDKDF (reference sequence). The ends were cut back, 1 base at V and 0 bases at J, with 13 bases in the middle.

This clonotype was recorded many times. In DNA, the CDR3 is TGTGCCATCAGCCCGGACTCGCGGGACGGGTACGAGCAGTACTTC. Translating it yields CAISPDSRDGYEQYF. The chain is built from TRBV10-3 and TRBJ2-7, with a weak D call TRBD2 (6 bases). The length of the CDR3 is 15 residues. The V end was cut by 6 bases, the J end by 4 bases, with 19 bases between. Germline V gene sequence: CDR1 ENHRY, CDR2 SYGVKD.

This clonotype was seen ten or more times. V gene TRBV6-5 combines with J gene TRBJ2-7; TRBD2 agrees at 10 bases. The CDR3 consists of 16 residues. V dropped 0 bases and J dropped 5; count of bases not matched to a gene: 7. The germline V gene has CDR1 MNHEY and CDR2 SVGAGI. CDR3 nucleotide sequence: TGTGCCAGCAGTTACTCGAGGGCTAGCGGGAGAAACGAGCAGTACTTC. Translation gives CASSYSRASGRNEQYF.

The V and J genes are TRBV4-1 and TRBJ1-4; a weak D match, TRBD1 (5 bases). Per germline, CDR1 MGHRA and CDR2 YSYEKL. Trimming removed 8 bases at V and 1 base at J, with 14 bases between. The CDR3 spans 15 residues. CDR3 amino acids: CASAMGGGTNEKLFF. The CDR3 DNA sequence: TGCGCCAGCGCGATGGGGGGAGGAACTAATGAAAAACTGTTTTTT.

This clonotype was found a few times. The chain carries TRBV6-2 or TRBV6-3 and TRBJ1-2; maybe TRBD1 (5 bases). Germline loops: CDR1 MNHEY, CDR2 SVGEGT. The CDR3 runs to 14 residues. Trimming stripped 4 bases from V and 5 bases from J, with 14 bases between. CDR3 DNA: TGTGCCAGCAGTTTAGGGGCGCCGGGATATGGCTACACCTTC. This encodes CASSLGAPGYGYTF.

This clonotype was seen a few times. This chain links TRBV27 with TRBJ1-5; D not certain. The V gene's germline CDR1 is MNHEY and CDR2 SMNVEV (reference sequence). The germline V and J ends were trimmed by 6 bases and 0 bases, with 18 bases remaining between them. The CDR3 contains 17 residues. CDR3 residues: CASSTAGSGYSNQPQHF. As DNA, the CDR3 is TGTGCCAGCAGCACCGCCGGGTCGGGTTATAGCAATCAGCCCCAGCATTTT.

The chain is built from TRBV9 and TRBJ2-3; D may be TRBD1 or TRBD2 (6 bases each). The ends were cut back, 4 bases at V and 0 bases at J, with 15 bases in the middle. There are 16 residues in the CDR3. Germline V gene lookup returns CDR1 SGDLS and CDR2 YYNGEE. DNA of the CDR3: TGTGCCAGCAGCCCCGGGGGCAGGACTAGCACAGATACGCAGTATTTT. Encoded protein: CASSPGGRTSTDTQYF.

The table lists this clonotype with many counts. The J gene is TRBJ1-1, the V gene TRBV5-1; D is undetermined. The CDR3 runs 19 residues. The V gene's germline CDR1 is SGHRS and CDR2 YFSETQ. Trimming left V 4 bases short and J 0 bases short, with 25 bases between. CDR3: CASSRRRTRTAGMNTEAFF. The CDR3 coding sequence is TGCGCCAGCAGCAGACGTCGAACCCGGACTGCGGGGATGAACACTGAAGCTTTCTTT.

The V call is TRBV9, the J call TRBJ1-2; 8 nucleotides match TRBD1. The CDR3 length is 15 residues. With V trimmed by 0 bases and J by 4 bases, 5 bases remained unmatched. From germline, CDR1 is SGDLS and CDR2 YYNGEE. The CDR3: CASSVGGQAVYGYTF. The CDR3 DNA follows: TGTGCCAGCAGCGTAGGGGGACAGGCCGTCTATGGCTACACCTTC. Drawing the rest from reference TRBV9 and TRBJ1-2, the complete variable domain is DSGVTQTPKHLITATGQRVTLRCSPRSGDLSVYWYQQSLDQGLQFLIQYYNGEERAKGNILERFSAQQFPDLHSELNLSSLELGDSALYFCASSVGGQAVYGYTFGSGTRLTVV.

In its sample, this clonotype was seen many times. The rearrangement links TRBV20-1 to TRBJ2-7, with D unresolved. There are 14 residues in the CDR3. The germline V gene has CDR1 DFQATT and CDR2 SNEGSKA (reference sequence). V lost 1 base and J lost 0, with 10 bases in between. Here the CDR3 DNA reads TGCAGTGCTAGAGCCCGTATAGGCTCCTACGAGCAGTACTTC. This encodes CSARARIGSYEQYF.

J is TRBJ2-3 and V is TRBV20-1; unclear D gene. Per the germline V gene, CDR1 is DFQATT and CDR2 is SNEGSKA (reference sequence). The CDR3 is made up of 15 amino acids. Trimming cost V 0 bases and J 4 bases, with 14 bases left between them. The CDR3 DNA reads as TGCAGTGCTAGAGACTCTCAAAGAGTCCCAGATACGCAGTATTTT. Residues: CSARDSQRVPDTQYF.

In its sample, this clonotype was seen many times. This chain joins TRBV6-1 and TRBJ2-1; 7 nucleotides match TRBD2. The germline gives CDR1 MNHNS, CDR2 SASEGT. The CDR3 runs 13 residues. J lost 9 bases, V lost 4 bases, and 6 bases had no gene match. The CDR3 DNA reads as TGTGCCAGCAGTGCGTCGGGAGGCCTTGAGCAGTTCTTC. Its protein product is CASSASGGLEQFF.

This clonotype occurred many times. The J gene is TRBJ1-2, the V gene TRBV7-6; the D gene is possibly TRBD1 (5 bases). Germline assignment: CDR1 SGHVS and CDR2 FNYEAQ. Trimming pared 0 bases from V and 1 base from J, leaving 12 bases between. The CDR3 has 16 residues. The CDR3 DNA is TGTGCCAGCAGCTTAGCGTCAGGGAGGAATAACTATGGCTACACCTTC. Its protein product is CASSLASGRNNYGYTF.

This clonotype has more than one count but fewer than ten. The chain is built from TRBV12-3 or TRBV12-4 and TRBJ1-1, with 8 bases lining up with TRBD1. V trimming: 6 bases; J trimming: 5 bases; junction bases outside the gene matches: 8. The CDR3 length is 14 residues. This CDR3 reads CASRPWTGRTEAFF. In DNA, the CDR3 is TGTGCCAGCAGGCCTTGGACAGGGAGAACTGAAGCTTTCTTT.

This clonotype occurred a few times. The rearrangement uses TRBV6-5 and TRBJ2-2; no clear D gene. Looked up from germline, CDR1 is MNHEY and CDR2 is SVGAGI. The CDR3 is 12 amino acids. Trimming took 4 bases from V and 5 from J, leaving 5 bases between them. As DNA, the CDR3 is TGTGCCAGCAGTTGGGTGACCGGGGAGCTGTTTTTT. Translation gives CASSWVTGELFF.

This clonotype occurred many times. V is TRBV27 and J is TRBJ2-3; 8 nucleotides align to TRBD1. CDR3 length: 14 residues. CDR1 is MNHEY, CDR2 SMNVEV, per germline (reference sequence). The junction had 5 bases not matched to a gene; V was cut back by 7 bases and J by 2 bases. For the CDR3, the DNA is TGTGCCAGCACGCCGGGACAGGACACAGATACGCAGTATTTT. It is translated as CASTPGQDTDTQYF.

This clonotype was seen many times. The chain combines TRBV3-1 with TRBJ2-1; unclear D gene. CDR3 length: 15 residues. Germline-derived CDR1 and CDR2 are LGHDT and YNNKEL (reference sequence). Trimming removed 0 bases at V and 1 base at J, with 7 bases between. This chain's CDR3 is CASSQDVGSYNEQFF. CDR3 coding DNA: TGTGCCAGCAGCCAAGATGTCGGGTCCTACAATGAGCAGTTCTTC.

A remark on this clonotype: This could be a read error, since a much larger clone is one nucleotide away. For the CDR3, the DNA is TGTGCCAGCGCCGACAGGGGGCCCACCTACGAGCAGTACTTC. It encodes CASADRGPTYEQYF. The rearrangement uses TRBV13 and TRBJ2-7; 10 bases match TRBD1. Unmatched junction bases numbered 6, after V lost 8 bases and J lost 2 bases. This CDR3 has 14 amino acids. Germline-derived CDR1 and CDR2 are PRHDT and FYEKMQ (reference sequence).

This clonotype was observed a few times. This rearrangement joins TRBV4-2 to TRBJ2-1; D possibly corresponds to TRBD2 (5 bases). The CDR3 runs to 16 residues. V lost 4 bases to trimming and J lost 3 bases, with 16 bases between them. CDR1 and CDR2 (germline): LGHNA, YNFKEQ. CDR3 coding DNA: TGTGCCAGCAGCCTCCAGAGGCGGGTCGTCTACAATGAGCAGTTCTTC. It yields the protein CASSLQRRVVYNEQFF.

This clonotype was recorded at least ten times. The chain is built from TRBV20-1 and TRBJ2-7; 11 nucleotides line up with TRBD2. This CDR3 comprises 16 residues. The V and J ends lost 6 bases and 3 bases, in that order; junction bases with no gene match: 13. Germline values: CDR1 DFQATT, CDR2 SNEGSKA (reference sequence). As DNA, the CDR3 is TGCAGTGCCCCGACCCCGACTAGCGGGACCCTCTACGAGCAGTACTTC. It encodes CSAPTPTSGTLYEQYF.

There are a few counts of this clonotype. The rearrangement joins TRBV24-1 to TRBJ1-5, with a tentative D call TRBD1 (5 bases). CDR3 length: 14 amino acids. Trimming took off 5 bases at V and 1 base at J, with 8 bases between the two ends. CDR1 KGHDR and CDR2 SFDVKD come from the germline V gene. The CDR3 here is CATSVTESNQPQHF. CDR3 sequence (DNA): TGTGCCACCAGTGTGACAGAAAGCAATCAGCCCCAGCATTTT.

This clonotype was seen many times. The CDR3 bases are TGTGCCAGCAGCCCTGGACCCTACGGAAACACCTTC. Its protein product is CASSPGPYGNTF. V gene TRBV12-3 or TRBV12-4 combines with J gene TRBJ1-2, with unresolved D. Trimming shortened V by 6 bases and J by 12 bases, and 17 bases separated the two germline ends. The CDR3 spans 12 residues.

The genes are TRBV5-1 and TRBJ2-3, with 7 bases matching TRBD2. J gave up 6 bases and V 6 bases, and 19 bases lay outside the gene matches. This CDR3 is 17 amino acids long. Germline-derived CDR1 and CDR2 are SGHRS and YFSETQ. The CDR3 nucleotides are TGCGCCAGCACAGCGGGGCGATCAATGCCATCGACGGATACGCAGTATTTT. This gives the protein CASTAGRSMPSTDTQYF. Complete variable domain (other parts from reference TRBV5-1 and TRBJ2-3): KAGVTQTPRYLIKTRGQQVTLSCSPISGHRSVSWYQQTPGQGLQFLFEYFSETQRNKGNFPGRFSGRQFSNSRSEMNVSTLELGDSALYLCASTAGRSMPSTDTQYFGPGTRLTVL.

This clonotype was seen ten or more times. The CDR3 reads CASSLDRGLSEKLFF. CDR3 in DNA: TGTGCCAGCAGCTTAGACAGGGGATTGAGTGAAAAACTGTTTTTT. The rearrangement links TRBV11-2 to TRBJ1-4; TRBD1 might be the D (6 bases). Between the trimmed V and J ends, which lost 0 bases and 7 bases, there was a span of 12 bases. Germline V CDR1 and CDR2: SGHAT, FQNNGV. CDR3 size: 15 residues. Based on the CDR3 plus reference TRBV11-2 and TRBJ1-4, the full variable domain is EAGVAQSPRYKIIEKRQSVAFWCNPISGHATLYWYQQILGQGPKLLIQFQNNGVVDDSQLPKDRFSAERLKGVDSTLKIQPAKLEDSAVYLCASSLDRGLSEKLFFGSGTQLSVL.

This clonotype was detected only a few times. This chain uses TRBV5-1 with TRBJ1-6, with a tentative D call TRBD1 (5 bases). Germline CDR1 and CDR2: SGHRS and YFSETQ. The V gene lost 4 bases and the J gene lost 0 bases, with 11 bases spanning the gap. This CDR3 is built from 16 residues. The CDR3 loop reads CASSDRQSSYNSPLHF. CDR3 in DNA: TGCGCCAGCAGCGACCGACAGAGCTCCTATAATTCACCCCTCCACTTT. The full variable domain, rest sourced from reference TRBV5-1 and TRBJ1-6, is KAGVTQTPRYLIKTRGQQVTLSCSPISGHRSVSWYQQTPGQGLQFLFEYFSETQRNKGNFPGRFSGRQFSNSRSEMNVSTLELGDSALYLCASSDRQSSYNSPLHFGNGTRLTVT.

As for this clonotype: This may be a read error, as it is one base from a much larger clone. The V and J genes are TRBV2 and TRBJ2-3; 11 bases match TRBD2. The CDR3 contains 16 residues. In germline, CDR1 is SNHLY, CDR2 FYNNEI. V lost 6 bases, J lost 3 bases, and 8 bases stayed unmatched. CDR3 region: CASRQLAGARTDTQYF. The CDR3 DNA reads TGTGCCAGCAGGCAACTAGCGGGAGCTAGAACAGATACGCAGTATTTT.

The CDR3 DNA is TGTGCCAGCAGTTTCACCAGGGATACCAATCAGCCCCAGCATTTT. It encodes CASSFTRDTNQPQHF. This rearrangement joins TRBV27 to TRBJ1-5; tentative D call: TRBD1 (5 bases). The CDR3 loop spans 15 amino acids. V lost 3 bases, J lost 3 bases, and 12 bases lay in between. Germline V lookup: CDR1 MNHEY, CDR2 SMNVEV (reference sequence).

The gene calls are TRBV5-6 and TRBJ2-5; the D gene is possibly TRBD1 (6 bases). The CDR3 runs to 14 residues. Trimming stripped 2 bases from V and 7 bases from J, with 15 bases between. Per the germline V gene, CDR1 is SGHDT and CDR2 is YYEEEE. The CDR3, as DNA: TGTGCCAGCAGCTTCGGGACAAACAAAGGGACCCAGTACTTC. This translates into CASSFGTNKGTQYF.

This clonotype occurred many times. The rearrangement joins TRBV7-3 to TRBJ2-2; D is tentatively TRBD1 or TRBD2 (6 bases each). V lost 1 base, J lost 6 bases, and 18 bases lay in between. CDR3 length: 17 residues. Germline-derived CDR1 and CDR2 are SGHTA and FQGTGA. DNA of the CDR3: TGTGCCAGCAGCTTAAGGCCCGGGGGCGAGGTGGCCGGGGAGCTGTTTTTT. It encodes CASSLRPGGEVAGELFF.

This clonotype was observed a few times. The chain combines TRBV18 with TRBJ1-3; 9 bases are a match to TRBD1. Germline assignment: CDR1 KGHSH and CDR2 LQKENI. This CDR3 region has 17 residues. The trim removed 6 bases at V and 2 bases at J, leaving 11 bases unmatched. The chain's CDR3 is CASSAQGASLAGNTIYF. Written as DNA, the CDR3 is TGTGCCAGCTCGGCACAGGGGGCATCATTAGCTGGAAACACCATATATTTT.